A selection of T cell receptor beta chains follows, all from one sample in a study of blood T cell repertoires in COVID-19. TCRdb's table, derived via immunoSEQ multiplex PCR, lists solely in-frame clones and lacks some. Of tens of thousands of clones listed, 76% are singletons. Sequencing was carried out using peripheral blood. All receptors derive from a man in his fifties or sixties with active or convalescent COVID-19. The conserved cysteine and the conserved F or W are not part of the CDR3 here. Size tells how often a clone was seen (once, few, many) or the class of an expanded clone, and some rows leave it out.

CDR3aa: ASSDRDRHYEQY; v_gene: TRBV13; abundance: -; len: 12
CDR3aa: AWSGELDTLYEQY; v_gene: TRBV30; abundance: many; len: 13
CDR3aa: ASSPWDVASSGKLALEQF; v_gene: TRBV27; abundance: -; len: 18
CDR3aa: ASSREETQY; v_gene: TRBV6-5; abundance: -; len: 9
CDR3aa: ASSSIAGGGYGYT; v_gene: TRBV3-1/TRBV3-2; abundance: -; len: 13
CDR3aa: ASISTGGLAEAF; v_gene: TRBV6-5; abundance: few; len: 12
CDR3aa: SARADYGYT; v_gene: TRBV20-1; abundance: -; len: 9
CDR3aa: ASSPTGEHTPQH; v_gene: TRBV18; abundance: few; len: 12
CDR3aa: ASSLQDRGLFTNEKLF; v_gene: TRBV4-1; abundance: -; len: 16
CDR3aa: ASRNDRGSYNSPLH; v_gene: TRBV27; abundance: -; len: 14
CDR3aa: ASSYSRTGPPYEQY; v_gene: TRBV6-5; abundance: -; len: 14
CDR3aa: ASSRTGGENIQY; v_gene: TRBV7-3; abundance: -; len: 12
CDR3aa: ASSLLVRGTAF; v_gene: TRBV5-6; abundance: -; len: 11
CDR3aa: ASSLQAVSTGELF; v_gene: TRBV5-8; abundance: -; len: 13
CDR3aa: ASSLAANTGELF; v_gene: TRBV18; abundance: few; len: 12
CDR3aa: ASSFPSGPKGEAF; v_gene: TRBV11-2; abundance: -; len: 13
CDR3aa: ASSLVGLAGNEQF; v_gene: TRBV7-2; abundance: -; len: 13
CDR3aa: ASSPGTSTGELF; v_gene: TRBV6-4; abundance: many; len: 12
CDR3aa: AWSRGEGSPLH; v_gene: TRBV30; abundance: -; len: 11
CDR3aa: ASSPSPFYEQY; v_gene: TRBV18; abundance: -; len: 11
CDR3aa: ASSNGLAGDFRSPDTQY; v_gene: TRBV19; abundance: -; len: 17
CDR3aa: ASSLVGDRGGYGYT; v_gene: TRBV27; abundance: -; len: 14
CDR3aa: ASSEWAGQSYEQY; v_gene: TRBV6-1; abundance: -; len: 13
CDR3aa: ASSFAGGGTQY; v_gene: TRBV5-4; abundance: -; len: 11
CDR3aa: ASSLGTGGNQPQH; v_gene: TRBV5-8; abundance: -; len: 13
CDR3aa: ASSSAGTPNSPLH; v_gene: TRBV5-6; abundance: once; len: 13
CDR3aa: ASSSSGTGELF; v_gene: TRBV11-3; abundance: few; len: 11
CDR3aa: ASSDRVISYEQY; v_gene: TRBV14; abundance: -; len: 12
CDR3aa: ASSLHSGGTDTQY; v_gene: TRBV6-4; abundance: -; len: 13
CDR3aa: ASSRQGASPLH; v_gene: TRBV12-3/TRBV12-4; abundance: -; len: 11
CDR3aa: AWNRGETQY; v_gene: TRBV30; abundance: -; len: 9
CDR3aa: AIGGTGWNTGELF; v_gene: TRBV2; abundance: -; len: 13
CDR3aa: ASSGDGGAYEQY; v_gene: TRBV7-8; abundance: -; len: 12
CDR3aa: ASSELPGQGVYEQY; v_gene: TRBV6-1; abundance: -; len: 14
CDR3aa: AWSVGPGETQY; v_gene: TRBV30; abundance: -; len: 11
CDR3aa: ATSRDGGTQY; v_gene: TRBV15; abundance: -; len: 10
CDR3aa: AISEGLAASETQY; v_gene: TRBV10-3; abundance: few; len: 13
CDR3aa: ASSVVLLAGGEQY; v_gene: TRBV4-1; abundance: -; len: 13
CDR3aa: ASSPQTLVGEQY; v_gene: TRBV11-1; abundance: -; len: 12
CDR3aa: ASRGQGYQPQH; v_gene: TRBV2; abundance: -; len: 11
CDR3aa: ASKNPLNTGELF; v_gene: TRBV2; abundance: -; len: 12
CDR3aa: ASSPQGVNYGYT; v_gene: TRBV19; abundance: -; len: 12
CDR3aa: ASSDTGGIGNTIY; v_gene: TRBV9; abundance: -; len: 13
CDR3aa: ASSSETVTNTGELF; v_gene: TRBV7-6; abundance: -; len: 14
CDR3aa: AWSGGTLVYSNQPQH; v_gene: TRBV30; abundance: few; len: 15
CDR3aa: ASSLGGIGDTQY; v_gene: TRBV5-1; abundance: -; len: 12
CDR3aa: ASSQAREAYNEQF; v_gene: TRBV4-2; abundance: many; len: 13
CDR3aa: ASSRTSGRGLGEQF; v_gene: TRBV7-9; abundance: -; len: 14
CDR3aa: ASSYGLLAGVIEQY; v_gene: TRBV6-5; abundance: -; len: 14
CDR3aa: ASSLSANSPLH; v_gene: TRBV27; abundance: few; len: 11
CDR3aa: ASSLGRGRSSYGYT; v_gene: TRBV11-1; abundance: -; len: 14
CDR3aa: ASRGQGGISNYGYT; v_gene: TRBV27; abundance: -; len: 14
CDR3aa: ASSPLTGTYEQY; v_gene: TRBV7-8; abundance: -; len: 12